The clone carrying this TCR beta chain was observed many times. The germline gives CDR1 KGHDR, CDR2 SFDVKD. Losses at the gene ends were 4 bases for V and 2 bases for J; bases not matched to a gene: 4. The CDR3 has 14 residues. As to time point: newly diagnosed GD, antithyroid drugs for less than 3 months. From PBMCs, RNA was extracted and then used to make the TCR library. In building TCR beta libraries, iRepertoire HTBI primers were used together with Arm-PCR of CDR3 regions. TCRdb passed the multiplex PCR reads through MiXCR, listing each CDR3 protein once. Here the sample spans roughly 610,000 distinct CDR3 sequences, more than 15% being singletons. The sample comes from a study of regulatory T cells in long-lasting Graves disease. These same data were also listed under a study on T cells in Graves' hyperthyroidism and ophthalmopathy.

The material was peripheral blood mononuclear cells (PBMCs), obtained at new diagnosis, from a patient treated with antithyroid drugs. This sequence joins TRBV24-1 and TRBJ2-7; TRBD1 agrees at 7 bases. This clonotype was sampled from a man aged 18 to 29 with Graves disease. The CDR3 spells CATSDPDRAYEQYF. DNA for the CDR3: TGTGCCACCAGTGACCCCGACAGGGCCTACGAGCAGTACTTC.